The 27 T cell receptor beta chains below all came from one sample that was sequenced in a study of T cell repertoires in cytomegalovirus infection. TCRdb called the reads again in MiXCR, with one record for every CDR3 protein. The sample holds fewer than 250,000 distinct CDR3 sequences, roughly 12% seen once. The sample was PBMCs. These receptors were taken from a human donor in good health (CMV status not recorded). Some clones in this sample may be carry-over from other donors' samples.

Many counts were recorded for this clonotype. The chain uses TRBV12-3 or TRBV12-4 and TRBJ2-2, with 7 bases identical to TRBD1. V shed 3 bases and J 0 bases; nucleotides not matched to a gene: 1. The CDR3 is 15 amino acids. The CDR3 nucleotides are TGTGCCAGCAGTTTGGGGACAGCGAACACCGGGGAGCTGTTTTTT. Amino acid sequence: CASSLGTANTGELFF.

CDR3 in DNA: TGTGCCAGCAGTTTACCGGGACAGGATTCCTACGAGCAGTACTTC. Amino acid sequence: CASSLPGQDSYEQYF. This rearrangement joins TRBV28 to TRBJ2-7; 8 nucleotides match TRBD1. The CDR3 spans 15 residues. The V segment lost 2 bases and the J segment 1 base; nucleotides outside the gene matches: 4. Germline CDR1 is MDHEN and CDR2 is SYDVKM.

A few counts support this clonotype. The CDR3 reads CASSEMGQENTGELFF. In nucleotides, the CDR3 is TGTGCCAGCAGTGAAATGGGGCAGGAGAACACCGGGGAGCTGTTTTTT. This chain connects TRBV2 to TRBJ2-2; D possibly corresponds to TRBD1 (5 bases). From germline, CDR1 is SNHLY and CDR2 FYNNEI. The V end was cut by 2 bases, the J end by 1 base, with 11 bases between. The CDR3 covers 16 residues.

This clonotype was counted many times. The chain carries TRBV19 and TRBJ1-2, with D possibly TRBD1 on 5 matching bases. The CDR3 is 13 amino acids. Germline V gene data show CDR1 as LNHDA and CDR2 as SQIVND (reference sequence). The V and J ends lost 9 bases and 0 bases respectively, with 11 bases between them. CDR3 coding DNA: TGTGCCAGCCGGGACGGAGCTAACTATGGCTACACCTTC. The encoded protein is CASRDGANYGYTF.

This sequence joins TRBV12-3 or TRBV12-4 and TRBJ2-7; 7 bases match TRBD1. This CDR3 contains 14 residues. The V gene end was trimmed by 8 bases and the J gene end by 9 bases; junction bases not matched to a gene: 16. In DNA form, the CDR3 reads TGTGCCAGCGAAAGGACAGGTGGTGGGGCGTGGCAGTACTTC. This codes for CASERTGGGAWQYF.

This clonotype showed up just a few times. The chain uses TRBV28 and TRBJ1-2; tentatively, D is TRBD1 (6 bases). The V end was cut by 2 bases, the J end by 8 bases, with 18 bases between. The CDR3 loop spans 15 amino acids. Germline values: CDR1 MDHEN, CDR2 SYDVKM. CDR3 in amino acids: CASSLPGTLQGGYTF. In DNA, the CDR3 is TGTGCCAGCAGTTTACCCGGGACACTTCAGGGAGGCTACACCTTC.

The sample holds one count of this clonotype. The chain recombines TRBV28 with TRBJ1-1, with D uncertain. V was cut by 6 bases and J by 7 bases, with 15 bases left in between. The CDR3 contains 13 residues. Germline CDR1 reads MDHEN; CDR2 reads SYDVKM. The CDR3 DNA reads TGTGCCAGCAGCCTGGACGCTGACCGTGAAGCTTTCTTT. As protein: CASSLDADREAFF.

Many counts were recorded for this clonotype. The chain carries TRBV28 and TRBJ2-7; D might be TRBD1 (6 bases). This CDR3 spans 19 amino acids. Trimming cost V 5 bases and J 1 base, with 27 bases left between them. Germline V gene sequence: CDR1 MDHEN, CDR2 SYDVKM. The CDR3 DNA follows: TGTGCCAGCAGTCTCTACAGGGCCCAAACACTAAATAGATCCTACGAGCAGTACTTC. Its translation is CASSLYRAQTLNRSYEQYF.

There are many counts of this clonotype. The gene calls are TRBV7-2 and TRBJ1-1; 7 bases are shared with TRBD1. Per germline, CDR1 SGHTA and CDR2 FQGNSA. The CDR3 runs 15 residues. Trimming took 1 base from V and 6 from J; bases not matched to a gene: 8. The chain's CDR3 is CASSLDAGGLSEAFF. In DNA, the CDR3 is TGTGCCAGCAGCTTAGATGCAGGGGGATTGTCTGAAGCTTTCTTT. Filled out from reference TRBV7-2 and TRBJ1-1, the complete variable domain reads GAGVSQSPSNKVTEKGKDVELRCDPISGHTALYWYRQSLGQGLEFLIYFQGNSAPDKSGLPSDRFSAERTGGSVSTLTIQRTQQEDSAVYLCASSLDAGGLSEAFFGQGTRLTVV.

This clonotype was detected ten times or more. CDR3 DNA sequence: TGCAGTGCTAGAGCTTCGGAATCCGGAAACACCATATATTTT. Amino acids: CSARASESGNTIYF. The chain couples TRBV20-1 to TRBJ1-3; D call uncertain. Trimming removed 1 base at V and 4 bases at J, with 11 bases between. The CDR3 covers 14 residues. From germline, CDR1 is DFQATT and CDR2 SNEGSKA (reference sequence).

The sample holds many counts of this clonotype. The chain employs TRBV7-3 and TRBJ2-3, with D unresolved. CDR1 and CDR2 from the germline V gene are SGHTA and FQGTGA. The CDR3 runs to 16 residues. The germline V and J ends were trimmed by 4 bases and 2 bases, with 16 bases remaining between them. Here the CDR3 reads CASSSGPPSHTDTQYF. In nucleotides, the CDR3 is TGTGCCAGCAGCTCCGGGCCTCCTTCCCACACAGATACGCAGTATTTT.

This clonotype was found many times. The chain employs TRBV7-2 and TRBJ2-3; 7 bases agree with TRBD2. V gave up 1 base and J gave up 0 bases; unmatched junction bases: 4. The CDR3 is made up of 16 amino acids. The germline CDR1 and CDR2 sequences are SGHTA and FQGNSA. The CDR3 DNA reads TGTGCCAGCAGCTTAGGACTAGCCCCTAGCACAGATACGCAGTATTTT. It yields the protein CASSLGLAPSTDTQYF.

The CDR3 here is CASRRASGYNEQFF. In DNA form, the CDR3 reads TGTGCCAGCCGTAGAGCTAGCGGGTACAATGAGCAGTTCTTC. The chain joins TRBV6-2 or TRBV6-3 to TRBJ2-1, with 8 bases matching TRBD2. V lost 8 bases to trimming and J lost 4 bases; unmatched junction nucleotides: 7. The length of the CDR3 is 14 residues. Germline CDR1 is MNHEY and CDR2 is SVGEGT.

In its sample, this clonotype was seen a few times. The genes are TRBV5-1 and TRBJ2-1; 11 bases line up with TRBD2. The CDR3 contains 16 residues. Per germline, CDR1 SGHRS and CDR2 YFSETQ. Trimming cost V 3 bases and J 8 bases; bases outside gene matches: 10. The CDR3 coding sequence is TGCGCCAGCAGCTCAACTAGCGGGAGCTCCCGCGATGAGCAGTTCTTC. Its translation is CASSSTSGSSRDEQFF.

A note on this clonotype: A much larger clone differs by one base, so this may be a read error. CDR3 sequence (DNA): TGTGCCAGCAAGACTAGCGGGGACAATGAGCAGTTCTTC. It is translated as CASKTSGDNEQFF. The chain employs TRBV6-2 or TRBV6-3 and TRBJ2-1; 11 bases map to TRBD2. The germline V gene has CDR1 MNHEY and CDR2 SVGEGT. Trimming cost V 7 bases and J 5 bases; bases outside gene matches: 1. CDR3 size: 13 residues.

The V gene is TRBV7-9, the J gene TRBJ1-6; 10 bases agree with TRBD1. J lost 5 bases, V lost 5 bases, and 9 bases had no gene match. Germline V gives CDR1 SEHNR, CDR2 FQNEAQ (reference sequence). This CDR3 has 17 residues. The CDR3, as DNA: TGTGCCAGCAGCCTGGGAGGGACAGGGGTTCATAATTCACCCCTCCACTTT. Amino acids: CASSLGGTGVHNSPLHF.

The V and J genes are TRBV29-1 and TRBJ2-4, with D unclear. This CDR3 contains 11 residues. Trimming pared 4 bases from V and 9 bases from J, leaving 10 bases between. From germline, CDR1 is SQVTM and CDR2 ANQGSEA. CDR3 sequence (DNA): TGCAGCGTTGTGCTGGGAATCATTCAGTACTTC. As protein: CSVVLGIIQYF.

This rearrangement joins TRBV18 to TRBJ2-7, with TRBD1 identical over 7 bases. Germline CDR1 and CDR2: KGHSH and LQKENI. V lost 5 bases to trimming and J lost 3 bases; unmatched junction nucleotides: 10. The CDR3 extends over 15 amino acids. Here the CDR3 reads CASSAGTAPYYEQYF. In nucleotides, the CDR3 is TGTGCCAGCTCAGCCGGGACAGCTCCATACTACGAGCAGTACTTC.

This clonotype was counted many times. The chain carries TRBV7-2 and TRBJ2-3, with TRBD2 as a possible D gene (5 bases). The V end lost 2 bases, the J end lost 6 bases, and 15 bases lay between the germline ends. The CDR3 has 15 amino acids. Germline V lookup: CDR1 SGHTA, CDR2 FQGNSA. CDR3 nucleotide sequence: TGTGCCAGCAGCTTAACACGGGCGAGGGAGGATACGCAGTATTTT. Translation gives CASSLTRAREDTQYF.

This clonotype was counted many times. The chain links TRBV12-5 to TRBJ2-7; tentatively, D is TRBD1 (5 bases). The CDR3 consists of 13 residues. The germline V gene has CDR1 LGHNT and CDR2 FRNRAP. V shed 2 bases and J shed 6 bases, with 11 bases lying between them. The CDR3 loop is CASGLLAGFEQYF. The DNA for the CDR3 is TGTGCTAGTGGTTTGTTGGCAGGGTTCGAGCAGTACTTC.

There are a few counts of this clonotype. The V call is TRBV6-6, the J call TRBJ1-5; 8 nucleotides line up with TRBD1. This CDR3 is 14 amino acids long. Germline CDR1 and CDR2: MNHNY and SVGAGI (reference sequence). Trimming cost V 4 bases and J 3 bases; bases outside gene matches: 2. DNA of the CDR3: TGTGCCAGCAGTTCAGGGGGCACCAATCAGCCCCAGCATTTT. Residues: CASSSGGTNQPQHF.

The J gene is TRBJ1-5, the V gene TRBV20-1; D is possibly TRBD1 (6 bases). The germline V and J ends were trimmed by 5 bases and 4 bases, with 24 bases remaining between them. Germline loops: CDR1 DFQATT, CDR2 SNEGSKA (reference sequence). The CDR3 is 17 residues long. The CDR3, as DNA: TGCAGTGCTCTCCCGGGAGGGGGGGGCATCCTTAATCAGCCCCAGCATTTT. This gives the protein CSALPGGGGILNQPQHF.

This clonotype showed up just a few times. This chain joins TRBV19 and TRBJ2-1, with 9 positions matching TRBD1. V lost 1 base to trimming and J lost 9 bases; unmatched junction nucleotides: 1. Germline V gene sequence: CDR1 LNHDA, CDR2 SQIVND (reference sequence). The CDR3 sequence is 13 residues long. The CDR3 coding sequence is TGTGCCAGTAGTATAGGACAGGGGGTTGAGCAGTTCTTC. This gives the protein CASSIGQGVEQFF.

This clonotype came up many times. This chain connects TRBV15 to TRBJ2-3; either TRBD1 or TRBD2 may supply D (5 bases each). Germline values: CDR1 LNHNV, CDR2 YYDKDF (reference sequence). The CDR3 runs to 17 residues. Trimming stripped 5 bases from V and 2 bases from J, with 20 bases between. CDR3 nucleotides: TGTGCCACCAGCCCTCCTTCAGGGACGGGGTCCACAGATACGCAGTATTTT. This gives the protein CATSPPSGTGSTDTQYF.

This clonotype was found a few times. The chain is built from TRBV18 and TRBJ2-1; D unclear. Germline V lookup: CDR1 KGHSH, CDR2 LQKENI. This CDR3 contains 15 residues. Trimming left V 2 bases short and J 0 bases short, with 8 bases between. The CDR3 loop is CASSPIETSYNEQFF. The CDR3 DNA reads TGTGCCAGCTCACCAATAGAAACCTCCTACAATGAGCAGTTCTTC.

At least ten counts were recorded for this clonotype. The rearrangement uses TRBV7-2 and TRBJ1-5; tentative D call: TRBD1 (6 bases). In germline, CDR1 is SGHTA, CDR2 FQGNSA. The CDR3 runs to 15 residues. Deletions cut 5 bases from V and 6 bases from J, with 17 bases between. CDR3 region: CASSRDRTVSQPQHF. The CDR3 DNA is TGTGCCAGCAGCCGGGACCGGACAGTATCTCAGCCCCAGCATTTT.

A remark on this clonotype: This sequence may be a read error, since a much larger clone differs from it by one base. This rearrangement joins TRBV7-2 to TRBJ1-5; 7 positions agree with TRBD1. Germline V gives CDR1 SGHTA, CDR2 FQGNSA. This CDR3 spans 15 amino acids. The CDR3 loop reads CASSFEPGGNQPQPF. The DNA for the CDR3 is TGTGCCAGCAGCTTTGAGCCAGGGGGAAATCAGCCCCAGCCTTTT.